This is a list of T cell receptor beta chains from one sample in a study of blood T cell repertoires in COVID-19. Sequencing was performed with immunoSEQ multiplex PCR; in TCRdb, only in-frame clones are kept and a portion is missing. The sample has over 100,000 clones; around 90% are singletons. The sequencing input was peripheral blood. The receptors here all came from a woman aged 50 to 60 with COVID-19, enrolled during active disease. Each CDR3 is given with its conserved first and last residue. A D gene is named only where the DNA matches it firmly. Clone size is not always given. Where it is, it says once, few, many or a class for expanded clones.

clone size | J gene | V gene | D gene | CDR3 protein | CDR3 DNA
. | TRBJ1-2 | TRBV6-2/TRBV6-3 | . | CASSFLDNNYGYTF | TGTGCCAGCAGTTTCCTGGACAATAACTATGGCTACACCTTC
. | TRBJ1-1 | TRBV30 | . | CAWSGGTGTFF | TGTGCCTGGAGTGGCGGTACAGGGACTTTCTTT
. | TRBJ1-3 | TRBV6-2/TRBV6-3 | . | CASSYGGPGNTIYF | TGTGCCAGCAGTTACGGGGGCCCTGGAAACACCATATATTTT
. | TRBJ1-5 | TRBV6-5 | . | CASAGSGSSNQPQHF | TGTGCCAGCGCGGGGTCGGGATCTAGCAATCAGCCCCAGCATTTT
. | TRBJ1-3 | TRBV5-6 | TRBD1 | CATATGRGNTIYF | TGTGCCACCGCGACAGGGAGGGGAAACACCATATATTTT
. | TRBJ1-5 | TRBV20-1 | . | CSARVHPEHF | TGCAGTGCTAGAGTTCATCCGGAGCATTTT
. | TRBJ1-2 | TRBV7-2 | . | CASSPRQFHGYTF | TGTGCCAGCAGTCCTCGACAGTTCCATGGCTACACCTTC
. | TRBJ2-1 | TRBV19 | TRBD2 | CASSPGLAPPAQMQQFF | TGTGCCAGTTCACCGGGACTAGCTCCCCCCGCGCAGATGCAGCAGTTCTTC
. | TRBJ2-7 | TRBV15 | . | CATSRPDSTDYEQYF | TGTGCCACCAGCAGACCCGACAGTACAGACTACGAGCAGTACTTC
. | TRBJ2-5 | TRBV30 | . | CAWSARAETQYF | TGTGCCTGGAGTGCGAGGGCAGAGACCCAGTACTTC
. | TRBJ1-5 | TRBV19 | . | CASRPKWGSQPQHF | TGTGCCAGTAGACCCAAATGGGGCAGCCAGCCCCAGCATTTT
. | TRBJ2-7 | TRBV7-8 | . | CASVRTVLAYEQYF | TGTGCCAGCGTCCGGACAGTCCTTGCCTACGAGCAGTACTTC
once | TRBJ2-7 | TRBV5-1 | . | CASSLALSYEQYF | TGCGCCAGCAGCTTGGCCCTCTCCTACGAGCAGTACTTC
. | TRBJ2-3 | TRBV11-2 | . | CASSSPPPSTSIHTDTQYF | TGTGCCAGCAGCTCCCCACCACCTTCGACATCCATACACACAGATACGCAGTATTTT
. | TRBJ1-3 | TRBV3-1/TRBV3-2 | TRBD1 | CASSTGQVYGNTIYF | TGTGCCAGCAGCACGGGACAGGTCTATGGAAACACCATATATTTT
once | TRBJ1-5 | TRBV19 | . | CASSTGFNQPQHF | TGTGCCAGTAGCACAGGGTTCAATCAGCCCCAGCATTTT
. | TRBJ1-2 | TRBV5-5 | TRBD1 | CASSLGTGDYNGYTF | TGTGCCAGCAGCTTGGGGACAGGGGACTATAATGGCTACACCTTC
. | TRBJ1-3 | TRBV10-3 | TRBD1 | CAISTGGLSGNTIYF | TGTGCCATCAGCACAGGGGGACTCTCTGGAAACACCATATATTTT
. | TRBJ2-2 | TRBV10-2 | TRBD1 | CASSELQGAGAGELFF | TGCGCCAGCAGTGAGCTCCAGGGGGCTGGAGCCGGGGAGCTGTTTTTT
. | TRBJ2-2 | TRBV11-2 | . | CASSLVLNTGELFF | TGTGCCAGCAGCTTAGTTCTGAACACCGGGGAGCTGTTTTTT
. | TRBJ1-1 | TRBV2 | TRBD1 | CASSEWDSQNTEAFF | TGTGCCAGCAGTGAGTGGGACAGCCAGAACACTGAAGCTTTCTTT
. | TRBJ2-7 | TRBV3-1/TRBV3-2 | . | CASSPRFAGQISYEQYF | TGTGCCAGCAGCCCCCGCTTTGCTGGACAGATCTCCTACGAGCAGTACTTC
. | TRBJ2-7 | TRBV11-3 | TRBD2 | CASSLTSVYEQYF | TGTGCCAGCAGCTTGACTAGCGTCTACGAGCAGTACTTC
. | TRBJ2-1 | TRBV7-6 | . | CASSLAGHNEQFF | TGTGCCAGCAGCTTAGCGGGGCACAATGAGCAGTTCTTC
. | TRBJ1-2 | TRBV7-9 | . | CASSLGHVRF | TGTGCCAGCAGCTTAGGGCATGTAAGATTC
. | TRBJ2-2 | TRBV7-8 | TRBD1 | CASSYDRGTGELFF | TGTGCCAGCAGCTATGACAGGGGAACCGGGGAGCTGTTTTTT
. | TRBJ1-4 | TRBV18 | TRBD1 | CASSQGAGEKLFF | TGTGCCAGCTCACAGGGGGCCGGTGAAAAACTGTTTTTT
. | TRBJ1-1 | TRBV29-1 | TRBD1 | CSVQIDRGTEAFF | TGCAGCGTCCAAATTGACAGGGGCACTGAAGCTTTCTTT
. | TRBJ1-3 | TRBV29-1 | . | CSVEFSSGNTIYF | TGCAGCGTCGAATTCTCAAGCGGAAACACCATATATTTT
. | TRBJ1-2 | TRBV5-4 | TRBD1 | CASSLPGQGTFTF | TGTGCCAGCAGCCTACCGGGACAGGGGACGTTTACCTTC
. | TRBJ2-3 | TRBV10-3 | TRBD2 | CATLLAGTDTQYF | TGTGCCACTTTACTAGCGGGCACAGATACGCAGTATTTT
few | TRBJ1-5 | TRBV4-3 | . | CASSQGGEGNQPQHF | TGCGCCAGCAGCCAAGGGGGAGAGGGCAATCAGCCCCAGCATTTT
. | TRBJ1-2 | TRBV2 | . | CASKADVNYGYTF | TGTGCCAGCAAAGCGGACGTGAACTATGGCTACACCTTC
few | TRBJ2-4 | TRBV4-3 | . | CASSQDSWGHFKNIQYF | TGCGCCAGCAGCCAAGATTCCTGGGGACATTTCAAAAACATTCAGTACTTC
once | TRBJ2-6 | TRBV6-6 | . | CASSPSLGANVLTF | TGTGCCAGCAGCCCCTCTCTGGGGGCCAACGTCCTGACTTTC
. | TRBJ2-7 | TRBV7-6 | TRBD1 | CASSLKAGGSYYEQYF | TGTGCCAGCAGCTTAAAGGCAGGGGGCTCATACTACGAGCAGTACTTC
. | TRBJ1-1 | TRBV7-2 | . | CASSLGVQGEAFF | TGTGCCAGCAGCTTAGGAGTCCAGGGTGAAGCTTTCTTT
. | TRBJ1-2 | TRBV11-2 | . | CASSLGQPYGYTF | TGTGCCAGCAGCTTAGGACAGCCCTATGGCTACACCTTC
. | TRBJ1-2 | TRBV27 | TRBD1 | CASSLRGQGMIVYGYTF | TGTGCCAGCAGTTTGAGAGGACAGGGGATGATTGTCTATGGCTACACCTTC
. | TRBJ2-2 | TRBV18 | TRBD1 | CASSPNRGDTGELFF | TGTGCCAGCTCACCAAACAGGGGGGACACCGGGGAGCTGTTTTTT